The entry below describes one T cell receptor beta chain. These data are taken from a study of cytomegalovirus exposure and HLA in healthy donors. Study at large: Researchers previously reported finding fewer than 120 million unique TCR beta sequences from around 200 million T cells.

Germline V gene data show CDR1 as SGHNT and CDR2 as YYREEE (reference sequence). Trimming pared 2 bases from V and 1 base from J, leaving 12 bases between. The CDR3 consists of 15 residues. The PCR was carried out with 60 Vbeta primers and 13 Jbeta primers. Source study methods: Later reanalysis found 60 million to 90 million unique TCR beta chains, some 10 million of them shared. Generated by immunoSEQ multiplex PCR, the TCRdb table keeps only in-frame clones and is missing some. V, J and clone size derive from that table, while D and trimming were established from the DNA sequence. The sample yields about 55,000 clones, about four fifths seen once.

J is TRBJ1-1 and V is TRBV5-4; D gene uncertain. Sequenced sample: PBMCs. The sequence was obtained from a female donor in good health and CMV-seronegative. As DNA, the CDR3 is TGTGCCAGCAGCTTACATCCGTCCTGGAACACTGAAGCTTTCTTT. Its translation is CASSLHPSWNTEAFF.